This entry is about one T cell receptor beta chain. The data were taken from a study of CD8 T cells in Susac syndrome. About the study: Patients with Susac syndrome were therapy-naive, taking corticosteroids, with some also receiving intravenous immunoglobulin, or taking intravenous immunoglobulin alone at the time their blood was drawn.

With random hexamers, reverse transcription was performed on about 0.5 to 1 ug of RNA. Each CDR3 protein gets one entry after TCRdb re-called the immunoSEQ multiplex PCR reads with MiXCR. Of roughly 140,000 distinct CDR3 sequences in the sample, 90% to 96% were seen once. V was cut by 1 base and J by 0 bases, with 13 bases left in between. Per germline, CDR1 DFQATT and CDR2 SNEGSKA (reference sequence). The CDR3 length is 15 residues. V gene TRBV20-1 combines with J gene TRBJ2-7, with D possibly being TRBD1 or TRBD2 (5 bases each). What was sequenced was CD4+ T cells from PBMCs. This TCR derives from a human donor with Susac syndrome. The CDR3, as DNA: TGCAGTGCTAGAGCGGGGCAGCTGAGCTCCTACGAGCAGTACTTC. It translates to CSARAGQLSSYEQYF.